These 23 T cell receptor beta chains were all obtained from the same sample, sequenced in a study of beta chain features in type 1 diabetes. Isolated RNA was reverse transcribed in full, so expressed TCRB transcripts were sequenced. Some clones are missing from TCRdb's copy, which holds only in-frame ones; the method was immunoSEQ multiplex PCR. Among 100,000 to 150,000 clones listed, 7.5% to 9.5% were seen once. What these receptors recognize is not known. General study findings and limits: There was a moderate but significant shortening of TCRB CDR3s in all four CD4+ subsets of Type 1 diabetes patients.

Sequencing input: central memory CD4+ T cells from blood. All receptors derive from a man aged 25-45 years with type 1 diabetes.

The chain combines TRBV7-9 with TRBJ2-5; 9 bases agree with TRBD1. Germline values: CDR1 SEHNR, CDR2 FQNEAQ (reference sequence). The CDR3 runs to 15 residues. J gave up 7 bases and V 1 base, and 7 bases lay outside the gene matches. The CDR3 loop reads CASSLVGTGLGTQYF. The CDR3 nucleotides are TGTGCCAGCAGCTTAGTCGGGACAGGGCTAGGGACCCAGTACTTC.

This clone has only a few counts. This chain connects TRBV14 to TRBJ1-6; no firm D call. The CDR3 loop spans 15 amino acids. CDR1 SGHDN and CDR2 FVKESK come from the germline V gene. V was cut by 4 bases and J by 2 bases, with 9 bases left in between. CDR3: CASSPLGAYNSPLHF. DNA of the CDR3: TGTGCCAGCAGCCCGTTGGGCGCCTATAATTCACCCCTCCACTTT. Variable domain in full (rest from reference TRBV14 and TRBJ1-6): EAGVTQFPSHSVIEKGQTVTLRCDPISGHDNLYWYRRVMGKEIKFLLHFVKESKQDESGMPNNRFLAERTGGTYSTLKVQPAELEDSGVYFCASSPLGAYNSPLHFGNGTRLTVT.

The rearrangement links TRBV4-1 to TRBJ1-6; 7 bases match TRBD1. Germline V gene lookup returns CDR1 MGHRA and CDR2 YSYEKL. The CDR3 consists of 16 residues. The trim removed 3 bases at V and 5 bases at J, leaving 7 bases unmatched. CDR3 sequence (DNA): TGCGCCAGCAGCCACCCGCAAGGGGGCAATAATTCACCCCTCCACTTT. Translation: CASSHPQGGNNSPLHF.

There are a few counts of this clone. This chain connects TRBV6-5 to TRBJ2-5, with 10 bases aligning to TRBD1. CDR1 is MNHEY and CDR2 is SVGAGI in the germline V gene. The CDR3 length is 14 residues. Trimming cost V 3 bases and J 6 bases; bases outside gene matches: 4. CDR3 region: CASSYGTGVQTQYF. In DNA form, the CDR3 reads TGTGCCAGCAGTTATGGGACAGGGGTTCAGACCCAGTACTTC.

The V gene is TRBV29-1, the J gene TRBJ2-3, with 9 bases identical to TRBD2. The CDR3 runs to 13 residues. Germline trimming cut 7 bases from V and 3 bases from J; bases unmatched to any gene: 5. Germline lookup yields CDR1 SQVTM and CDR2 ANQGSEA. DNA of the CDR3: TGCAGCGACGGACTAGCGCAGACAGATACGCAGTATTTT. Translating gives CSDGLAQTDTQYF.

The chain recombines TRBV7-2 with TRBJ2-5, with D tentatively TRBD2 (5 bases). Trimming took 5 bases from V and 7 from J, leaving 17 bases between them. Germline V gene sequence: CDR1 SGHTA, CDR2 FQGNSA. The CDR3 is made up of 14 amino acids. CDR3 nucleotide sequence: TGTGCCAGCAGCCCGGACGCGCCGGGGTCGACCCAGTACTTC. Encoded protein: CASSPDAPGSTQYF.

This chain joins TRBV10-3 and TRBJ1-2; D is ambiguous. The length of the CDR3 is 13 residues. V gave up 6 bases and J gave up 6 bases, with 14 bases separating them. Germline V lookup: CDR1 ENHRY, CDR2 SYGVKD. The CDR3 DNA reads TGTGCCATCAGCCGAGGAGAGGAAAATGGCTACACCTTC. Protein product: CAISRGEENGYTF.

This clone was observed a few times. The rearrangement joins TRBV5-4 to TRBJ1-1; TRBD1 is a possible D gene (5 bases). The germline V gene has CDR1 SGHNT and CDR2 YYREEE (reference sequence). There are 15 residues in the CDR3. Between the trimmed V and J ends, which lost 3 bases and 1 base, there was a span of 13 bases. The CDR3 is CASSWGGEGNTEAFF. The CDR3 region has the DNA TGTGCCAGCAGCTGGGGAGGGGAAGGGAACACTGAAGCTTTCTTT.

This clone turned up a few times. One end of the junction does not line up with germline, which may come from a read error. The chain recombines TRBV7-7 with TRBJ2-2; D ambiguous. This CDR3 has 12 amino acids. The germline gives CDR1 SSHAT, CDR2 FNYEAQ (reference sequence). CDR3 region: CASRQDTGELFF. The CDR3 nucleotides are TGTGCTAGCAGGCAGGACACCGGGGAGCTGTTTTTT.

This clone has a handful of counts. The V and J genes are TRBV11-1 and TRBJ2-7, with D maybe TRBD2 (5 bases). Germline CDR1 reads SGHAT; CDR2 reads FQDESV (reference sequence). CDR3 size: 13 residues. V was shortened by 9 bases and J by 0 bases, with 12 bases between the two germline ends. The CDR3 sequence is CASRGVNSYEQYF. CDR3 in DNA: TGTGCCAGTCGGGGTGTGAACTCCTACGAGCAGTACTTC.

The chain couples TRBV4-2 to TRBJ2-3; no definite D call. Deletions cut 8 bases from V and 5 bases from J, with 8 bases between. This CDR3 region has 11 residues. CDR1 is LGHNA and CDR2 is YNFKEQ in the germline V gene. CDR3 DNA sequence: TGTGCCAGCGAACTCCTAGATACGCAGTATTTT. Protein: CASELLDTQYF.

This chain uses TRBV18 with TRBJ1-5; TRBD1 matches 7 bases. Per the germline V gene, CDR1 is KGHSH and CDR2 is LQKENI. The CDR3 is 14 residues long. Trimming at V came to 6 bases and at J to 0 bases, leaving 2 bases not matched to a gene. In DNA, the CDR3 is TGTGCCAGCTCCCAGGGGGGTAGCAATCAGCCCCAGCATTTT. The encoded protein is CASSQGGSNQPQHF.

This clone was counted only a few times. The sample has other DNA sequences that encode this CDR3 too. The chain joins TRBV7-3 to TRBJ1-1; D not resolved. The CDR3 covers 14 residues. V was clipped by 2 bases and J by 2 bases, with 9 bases between them. Germline values: CDR1 SGHTA, CDR2 FQGTGA. The CDR3 is CASSLGGENTEAFF. The CDR3 bases are TGTGCCAGCAGCTTAGGCGGAGAAAACACTGAAGCTTTCTTT.

This clone was picked up a small number of times. The V and J genes are TRBV4-3 and TRBJ2-1; 9 bases agree with TRBD2. J was trimmed by 4 bases and V by 2 bases; bases with no gene match: 12. This CDR3 has 18 residues. In germline, CDR1 is LGHNA, CDR2 YSLEER. The CDR3 spells CASSQIAGASYGYNEQFF. DNA for the CDR3: TGCGCCAGCAGCCAAATAGCGGGGGCTTCGTACGGGTACAATGAGCAGTTCTTC.

The V gene is TRBV5-4, the J gene TRBJ2-2, with 16 nucleotides matching TRBD2. CDR3 length: 18 amino acids. Germline CDR1 reads SGHNT; CDR2 reads YYREEE (reference sequence). Germline trimming cut 4 bases from V and 4 bases from J; bases unmatched to any gene: 7. In nucleotides, the CDR3 is TGTGCCAGCAGCGGGACTAGCGGGGGGGCAGGTTTCACCGGGGAGCTGTTTTTT. It translates to CASSGTSGGAGFTGELFF.

The chain employs TRBV10-3 and TRBJ2-7; 8 nucleotides align to TRBD2. The V and J ends lost 10 bases and 6 bases, in that order; junction bases with no gene match: 17. CDR1 ENHRY and CDR2 SYGVKD come from the germline V gene. The CDR3 is 15 residues long. For the CDR3, the DNA is TGTGCCACCAGGGGCGGGGGGCCGTACGACTCCGAGCAGTACTTC. This gives the protein CATRGGGPYDSEQYF.

This clone was detected a few times. The chain has TRBV16 and TRBJ1-5; a possible D gene is TRBD1 (6 bases). The V end was cut by 0 bases, the J end by 0 bases, with 6 bases between. The CDR3 loop spans 15 amino acids. Germline values: CDR1 KGHSY, CDR2 FQNENV. As DNA, the CDR3 is TGTGCCAGCAGCCAATCGGGACATAGCAATCAGCCCCAGCATTTT. Protein product: CASSQSGHSNQPQHF.

This clone was found a few times. V and J are TRBV7-3 and TRBJ2-5; unclear D gene. The CDR3 is made up of 11 amino acids. Trimming removed 6 bases from V and 5 bases from J, with 7 bases in between. Germline assignment: CDR1 SGHTA and CDR2 FQGTGA. In DNA, the CDR3 is TGTGCCAGCAGGGCGGCGGAGACCCAGTACTTC. Translation gives CASRAAETQYF.

This clone was detected only a few times. The gene calls are TRBV27 and TRBJ1-2; D might be TRBD1 (6 bases). Deletions cut 5 bases from V and 6 bases from J, with 16 bases between. The CDR3 is made up of 14 amino acids. CDR1 is MNHEY and CDR2 is SMNVEV in the germline V gene (reference sequence). The CDR3 coding sequence is TGTGCCAGCAGTCCCCAGGGGAAGGGGGATGGCTACACCTTC. It encodes CASSPQGKGDGYTF.

This clone has more than one count but fewer than ten. V gene TRBV27 combines with J gene TRBJ1-5, with 8 bases that match TRBD1. The CDR3 contains 16 residues. V was clipped by 5 bases and J by 7 bases; unmatched bases: 13. CDR1 is MNHEY and CDR2 is SMNVEV in the germline V gene (reference sequence). The CDR3 sequence: CASSPRAGGFPQPQHF. Here the CDR3 DNA reads TGTGCCAGCAGTCCAAGGGCAGGGGGCTTTCCGCAGCCCCAGCATTTT.

This clone was picked up a small number of times. The V and J genes are TRBV6-5 and TRBJ2-1; 7 nucleotides match TRBD1. The CDR3 sequence is 14 residues long. Germline CDR1 reads MNHEY; CDR2 reads SVGAGI. J was trimmed by 4 bases and V by 6 bases; bases with no gene match: 6. The CDR3 DNA reads TGTGCCAGCAGACAGACAGGGCGGTACAATGAGCAGTTCTTC. This encodes CASRQTGRYNEQFF.

This clone was observed a few times. The V gene is TRBV9, the J gene TRBJ2-3; 8 nucleotides align to TRBD2. This CDR3 is built from 16 residues. CDR1 is SGDLS and CDR2 is YYNGEE in the germline V gene. With V trimmed by 4 bases and J by 0 bases, 7 bases remained unmatched. The CDR3 nucleotides read TGTGCCAGCAGCCCCCGGACGGGGGGGAGCACAGATACGCAGTATTTT. Translating it yields CASSPRTGGSTDTQYF.

This rearrangement joins TRBV9 to TRBJ2-1, with D tentatively TRBD1 (6 bases). The germline V and J ends were trimmed by 1 base and 8 bases, with 13 bases remaining between them. The germline V gene has CDR1 SGDLS and CDR2 YYNGEE. The CDR3 is 14 residues long. The CDR3 sequence is CASSVSTGFDEQFF. CDR3 coding DNA: TGTGCCAGCAGCGTATCCACAGGGTTTGATGAGCAGTTCTTC.